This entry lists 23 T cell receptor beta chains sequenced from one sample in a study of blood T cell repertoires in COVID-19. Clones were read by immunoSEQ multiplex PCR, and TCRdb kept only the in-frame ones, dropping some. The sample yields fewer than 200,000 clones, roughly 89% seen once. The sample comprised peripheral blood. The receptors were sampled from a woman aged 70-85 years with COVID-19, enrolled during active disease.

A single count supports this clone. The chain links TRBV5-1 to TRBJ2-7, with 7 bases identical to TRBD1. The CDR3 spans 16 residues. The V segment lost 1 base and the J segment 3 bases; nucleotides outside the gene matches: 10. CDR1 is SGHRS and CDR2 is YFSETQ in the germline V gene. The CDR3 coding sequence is TGCGCCAGCAGCTTGAGGGGGCTGGGTTTCGGCTACGAGCAGTACTTC. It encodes CASSLRGLGFGYEQYF.

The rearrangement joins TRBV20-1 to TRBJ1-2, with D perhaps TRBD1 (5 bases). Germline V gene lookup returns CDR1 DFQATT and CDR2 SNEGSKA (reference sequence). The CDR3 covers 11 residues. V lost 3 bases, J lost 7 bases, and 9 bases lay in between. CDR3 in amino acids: CSASPGLGYTF. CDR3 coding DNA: TGCAGTGCTAGTCCAGGGCTTGGCTACACCTTC.

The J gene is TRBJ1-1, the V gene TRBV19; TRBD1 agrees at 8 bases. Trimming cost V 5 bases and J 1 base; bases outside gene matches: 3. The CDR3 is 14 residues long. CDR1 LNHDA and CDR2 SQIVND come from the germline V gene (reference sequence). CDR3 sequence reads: CASSFGQGNTEAFF. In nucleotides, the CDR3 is TGTGCCAGTAGTTTCGGACAGGGGAACACTGAAGCTTTCTTT.

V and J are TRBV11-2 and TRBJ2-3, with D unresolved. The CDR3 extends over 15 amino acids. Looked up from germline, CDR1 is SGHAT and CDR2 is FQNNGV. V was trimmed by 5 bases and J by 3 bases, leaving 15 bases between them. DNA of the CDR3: TGTGCCAGCAGCCCCCAGAGGAACCCTACAGATACGCAGTATTTT. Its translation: CASSPQRNPTDTQYF.

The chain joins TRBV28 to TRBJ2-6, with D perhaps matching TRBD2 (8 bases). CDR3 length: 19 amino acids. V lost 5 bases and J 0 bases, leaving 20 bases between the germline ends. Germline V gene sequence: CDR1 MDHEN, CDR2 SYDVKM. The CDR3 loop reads CASSHSRDSGSSGANVLTF. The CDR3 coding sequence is TGTGCCAGCAGTCACTCCCGGGACAGCGGGAGCTCTGGGGCCAACGTCCTGACTTTC. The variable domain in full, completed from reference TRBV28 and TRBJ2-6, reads DVKVTQSSRYLVKRTGEKVFLECVQDMDHENMFWYRQDPGLGLRLIYFSYDVKMKEKGDIPEGYSVSREKKERFSLILESASTNQTSMYLCASSHSRDSGSSGANVLTFGAGSRLTVL.

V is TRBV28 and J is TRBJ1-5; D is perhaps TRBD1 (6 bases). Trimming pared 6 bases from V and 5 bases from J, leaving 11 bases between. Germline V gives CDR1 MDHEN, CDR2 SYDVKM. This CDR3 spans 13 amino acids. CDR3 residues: CASRGASYQPQHF. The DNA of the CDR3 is TGTGCCAGCAGGGGGGCCTCCTATCAGCCCCAGCATTTT.

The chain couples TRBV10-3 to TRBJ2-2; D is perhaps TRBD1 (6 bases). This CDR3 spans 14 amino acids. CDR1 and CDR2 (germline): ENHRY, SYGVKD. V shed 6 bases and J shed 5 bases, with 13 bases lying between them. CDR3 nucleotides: TGTGCCATCAGGTACAGGGTCGAGACCGGGGAGCTGTTTTTT. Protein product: CAIRYRVETGELFF.

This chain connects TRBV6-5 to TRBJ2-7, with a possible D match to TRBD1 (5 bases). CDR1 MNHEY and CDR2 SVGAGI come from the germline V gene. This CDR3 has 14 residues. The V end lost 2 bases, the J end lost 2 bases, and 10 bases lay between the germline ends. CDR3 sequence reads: CASSYTGTPYEQYF. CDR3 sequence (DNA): TGTGCCAGCAGTTACACAGGAACACCCTACGAGCAGTACTTC.

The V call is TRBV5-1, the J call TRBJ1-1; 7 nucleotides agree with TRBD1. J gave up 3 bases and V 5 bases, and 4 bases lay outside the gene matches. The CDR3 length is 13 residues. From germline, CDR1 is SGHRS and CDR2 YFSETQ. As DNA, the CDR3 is TGCGCCAGCAGTTCGGGACAGCACACTGAAGCTTTCTTT. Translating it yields CASSSGQHTEAFF.

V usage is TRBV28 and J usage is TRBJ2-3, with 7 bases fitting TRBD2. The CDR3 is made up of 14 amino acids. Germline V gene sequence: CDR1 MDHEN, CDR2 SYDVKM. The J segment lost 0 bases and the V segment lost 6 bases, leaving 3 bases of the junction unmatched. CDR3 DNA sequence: TGTGCCAGCAGGTCGGGACTAAGCACAGATACGCAGTATTTT. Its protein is CASRSGLSTDTQYF.

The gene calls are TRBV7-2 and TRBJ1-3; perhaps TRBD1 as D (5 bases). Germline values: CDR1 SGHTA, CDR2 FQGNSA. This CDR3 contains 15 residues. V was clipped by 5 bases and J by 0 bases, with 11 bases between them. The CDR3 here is CASSATAVSGNTIYF. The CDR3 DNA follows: TGTGCCAGCAGCGCGACAGCCGTCTCTGGAAACACCATATATTTT.

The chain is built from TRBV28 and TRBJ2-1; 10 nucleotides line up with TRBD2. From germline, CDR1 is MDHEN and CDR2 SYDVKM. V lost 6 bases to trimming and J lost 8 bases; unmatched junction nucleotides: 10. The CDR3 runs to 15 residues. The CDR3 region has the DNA TGTGCCAGCAGCGGAACTAGCGGGGCTTTAGATGAGCAGTTCTTC. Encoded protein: CASSGTSGALDEQFF.

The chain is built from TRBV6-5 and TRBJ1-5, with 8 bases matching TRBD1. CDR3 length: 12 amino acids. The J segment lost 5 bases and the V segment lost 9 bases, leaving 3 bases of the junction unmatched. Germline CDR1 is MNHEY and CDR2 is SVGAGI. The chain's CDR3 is CASLTGDQPQHF. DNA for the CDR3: TGTGCCAGTTTGACAGGGGATCAGCCCCAGCATTTT.

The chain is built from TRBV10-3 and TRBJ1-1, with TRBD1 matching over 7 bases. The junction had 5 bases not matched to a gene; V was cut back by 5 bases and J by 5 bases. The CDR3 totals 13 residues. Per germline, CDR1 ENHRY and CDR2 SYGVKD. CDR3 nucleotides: TGTGCCATCAGTCCTACAGGGGAAACTGAAGCTTTCTTT. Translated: CAISPTGETEAFF.

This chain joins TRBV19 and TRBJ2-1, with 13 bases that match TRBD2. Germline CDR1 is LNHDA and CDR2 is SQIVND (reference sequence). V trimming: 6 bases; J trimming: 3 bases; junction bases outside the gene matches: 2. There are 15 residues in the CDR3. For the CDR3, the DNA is TGTGCCAGTAGGAGGACTAGCGGGAGCTACAATGAGCAGTTCTTC. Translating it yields CASRRTSGSYNEQFF. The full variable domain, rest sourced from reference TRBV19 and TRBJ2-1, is DGGITQSPKYLFRKEGQNVTLSCEQNLNHDAMYWYRQDPGQGLRLIYYSQIVNDFQKGDIAEGYSVSREKKESFPLTVTSAQKNPTAFYLCASRRTSGSYNEQFFGPGTRLTVL.

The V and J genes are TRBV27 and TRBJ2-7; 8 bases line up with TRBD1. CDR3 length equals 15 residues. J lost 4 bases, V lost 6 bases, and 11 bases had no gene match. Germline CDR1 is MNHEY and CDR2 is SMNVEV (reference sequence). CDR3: CASRGETGVLYEQYF. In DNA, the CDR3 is TGTGCCAGCAGGGGGGAGACAGGGGTCCTTTACGAGCAGTACTTC.

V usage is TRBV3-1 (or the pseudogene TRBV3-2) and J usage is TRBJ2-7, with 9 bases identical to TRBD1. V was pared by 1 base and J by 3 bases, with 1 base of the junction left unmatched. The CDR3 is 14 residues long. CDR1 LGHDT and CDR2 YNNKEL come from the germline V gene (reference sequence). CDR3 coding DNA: TGTGCCAGCAGCCAAGGGACAGGGGACTACGAGCAGTACTTC. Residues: CASSQGTGDYEQYF.

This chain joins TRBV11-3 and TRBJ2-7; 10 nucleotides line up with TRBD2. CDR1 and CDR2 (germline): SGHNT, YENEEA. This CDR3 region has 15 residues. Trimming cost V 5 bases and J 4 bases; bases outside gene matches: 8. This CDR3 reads CASSPGASGGYEQYF. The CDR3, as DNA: TGTGCCAGCAGCCCTGGGGCTAGCGGGGGTTACGAGCAGTACTTC.

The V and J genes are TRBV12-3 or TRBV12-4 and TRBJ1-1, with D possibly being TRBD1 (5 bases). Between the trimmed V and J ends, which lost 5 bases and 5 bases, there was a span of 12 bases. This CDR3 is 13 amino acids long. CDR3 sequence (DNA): TGTGCCAGCAGTATGGGGCTTCGAACTGAAGCTTTCTTT. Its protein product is CASSMGLRTEAFF.

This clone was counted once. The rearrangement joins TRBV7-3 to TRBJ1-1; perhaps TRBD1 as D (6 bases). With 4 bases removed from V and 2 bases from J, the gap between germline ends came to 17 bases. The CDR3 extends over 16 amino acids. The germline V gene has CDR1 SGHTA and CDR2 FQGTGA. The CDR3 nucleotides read TGTGCCAGCAGCTCGACGACAGGAACCCTCAACACTGAAGCTTTCTTT. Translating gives CASSSTTGTLNTEAFF.

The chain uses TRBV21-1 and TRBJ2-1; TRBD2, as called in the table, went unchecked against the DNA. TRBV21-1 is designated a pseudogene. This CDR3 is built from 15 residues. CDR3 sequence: CASRTGGQIPSEQFF. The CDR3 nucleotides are TGTGCCAGCCGAACGGGGGGACAAATCCCATCTGAGCAGTTCTTC.

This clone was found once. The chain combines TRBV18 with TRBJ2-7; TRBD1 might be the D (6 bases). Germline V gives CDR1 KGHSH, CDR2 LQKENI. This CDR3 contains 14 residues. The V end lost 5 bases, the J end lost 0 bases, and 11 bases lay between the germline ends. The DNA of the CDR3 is TGTGCCAGCTCAACCGACAGGACCTCCTACGAGCAGTACTTC. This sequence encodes CASSTDRTSYEQYF.

CDR3 nucleotides: TGTGCCAGCTCACCGGGCAGCACACCTGGAAACACCATATATTTT. Residues: CASSPGSTPGNTIYF. The chain is built from TRBV18 and TRBJ1-3; D remains ambiguous. The germline V gene has CDR1 KGHSH and CDR2 LQKENI. V shed 3 bases and J shed 2 bases, with 11 bases lying between them. The CDR3 loop spans 15 amino acids.